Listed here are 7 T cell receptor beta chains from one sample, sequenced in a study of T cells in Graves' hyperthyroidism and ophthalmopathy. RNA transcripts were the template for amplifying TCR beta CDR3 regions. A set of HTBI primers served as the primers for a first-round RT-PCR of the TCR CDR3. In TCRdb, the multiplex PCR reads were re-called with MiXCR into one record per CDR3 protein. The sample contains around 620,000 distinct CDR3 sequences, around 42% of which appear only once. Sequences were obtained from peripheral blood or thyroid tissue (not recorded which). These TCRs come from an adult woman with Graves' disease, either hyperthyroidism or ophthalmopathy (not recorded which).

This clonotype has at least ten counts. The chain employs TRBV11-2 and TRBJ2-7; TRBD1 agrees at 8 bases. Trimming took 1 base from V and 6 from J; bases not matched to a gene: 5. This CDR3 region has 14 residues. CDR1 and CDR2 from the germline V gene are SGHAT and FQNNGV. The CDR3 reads CASSLAGGVAEQYF. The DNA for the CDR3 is TGTGCCAGCAGCTTAGCAGGGGGCGTCGCCGAGCAGTACTTC.

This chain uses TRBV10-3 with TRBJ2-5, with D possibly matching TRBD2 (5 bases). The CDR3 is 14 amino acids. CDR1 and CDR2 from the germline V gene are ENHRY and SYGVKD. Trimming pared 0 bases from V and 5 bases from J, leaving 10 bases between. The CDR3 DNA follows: TGTGCCATCAGTGAGTCGGGAGACGGGGAGACCCAGTACTTC. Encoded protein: CAISESGDGETQYF.

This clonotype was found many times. Here the CDR3 reads CASSGTGVQPQHF. Here the CDR3 DNA reads TGTGCCAGCAGCGGAACAGGGGTGCAGCCCCAGCATTTT. This rearrangement joins TRBV9 to TRBJ1-5, with TRBD1 matching 7 bases. After removal of 3 bases from V and 7 bases from J, the junction contained 4 bases not matched to a gene. Germline CDR1 SGDLS, CDR2 YYNGEE. This CDR3 spans 13 amino acids. Together with reference TRBV9 and TRBJ1-5, the CDR3 gives the full variable domain: DSGVTQTPKHLITATGQRVTLRCSPRSGDLSVYWYQQSLDQGLQFLIQYYNGEERAKGNILERFSAQQFPDLHSELNLSSLELGDSALYFCASSGTGVQPQHFGDGTRLSIL.

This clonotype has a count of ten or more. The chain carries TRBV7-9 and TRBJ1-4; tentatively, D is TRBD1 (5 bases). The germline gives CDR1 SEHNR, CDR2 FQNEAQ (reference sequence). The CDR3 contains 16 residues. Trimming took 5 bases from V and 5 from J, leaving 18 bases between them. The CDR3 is CASSPKVEGRNEKLFF. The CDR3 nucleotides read TGTGCCAGCAGCCCCAAGGTCGAGGGGCGGAATGAAAAACTGTTTTTT.

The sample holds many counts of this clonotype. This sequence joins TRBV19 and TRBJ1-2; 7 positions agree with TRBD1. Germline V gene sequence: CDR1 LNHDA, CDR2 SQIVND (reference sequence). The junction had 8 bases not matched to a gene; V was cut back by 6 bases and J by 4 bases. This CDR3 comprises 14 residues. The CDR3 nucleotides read TGTGCCAGTAGACGACAGGGCGGTGGCTATGGCTACACCTTC. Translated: CASRRQGGGYGYTF. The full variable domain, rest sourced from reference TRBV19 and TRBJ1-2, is DGGITQSPKYLFRKEGQNVTLSCEQNLNHDAMYWYRQDPGQGLRLIYYSQIVNDFQKGDIAEGYSVSREKKESFPLTVTSAQKNPTAFYLCASRRQGGGYGYTFGSGTRLTVV.

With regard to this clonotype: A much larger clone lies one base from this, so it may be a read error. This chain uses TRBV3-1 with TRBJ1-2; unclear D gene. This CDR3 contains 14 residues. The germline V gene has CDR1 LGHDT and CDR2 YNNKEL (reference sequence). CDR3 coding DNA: TGTGCCAGCATCCAAGCACCCTCGGGCTATGGCTACACCTTC. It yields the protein CASIQAPSGYGYTF.

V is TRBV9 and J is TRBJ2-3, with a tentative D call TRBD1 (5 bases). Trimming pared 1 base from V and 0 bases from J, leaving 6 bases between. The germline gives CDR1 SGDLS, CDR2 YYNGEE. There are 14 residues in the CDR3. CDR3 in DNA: TGTGCCAGCAGCGTACAGGGAAGCACAGATACGCAGTATTTT. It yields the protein CASSVQGSTDTQYF.